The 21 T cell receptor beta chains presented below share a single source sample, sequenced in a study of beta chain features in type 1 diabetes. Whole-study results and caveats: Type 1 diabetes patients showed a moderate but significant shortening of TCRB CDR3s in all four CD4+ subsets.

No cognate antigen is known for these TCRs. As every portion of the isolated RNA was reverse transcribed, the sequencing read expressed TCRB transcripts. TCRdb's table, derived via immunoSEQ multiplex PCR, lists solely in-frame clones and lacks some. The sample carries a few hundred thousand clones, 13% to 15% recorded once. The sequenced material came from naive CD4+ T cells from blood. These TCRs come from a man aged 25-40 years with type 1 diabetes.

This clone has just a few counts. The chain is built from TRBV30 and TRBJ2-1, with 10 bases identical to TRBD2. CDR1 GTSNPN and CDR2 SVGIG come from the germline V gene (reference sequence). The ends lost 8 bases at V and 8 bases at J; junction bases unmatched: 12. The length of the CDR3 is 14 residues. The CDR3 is CAAEREGLRDEQFF. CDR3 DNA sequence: TGTGCCGCAGAGCGGGAGGGCCTCCGCGATGAGCAGTTCTTC.

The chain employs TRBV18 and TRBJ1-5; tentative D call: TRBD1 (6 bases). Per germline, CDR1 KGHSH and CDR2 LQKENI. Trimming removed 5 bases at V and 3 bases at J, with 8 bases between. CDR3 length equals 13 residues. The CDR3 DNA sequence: TGTGCCAGCTCAACAGGGAACAATCAGCCCCAGCATTTT. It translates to CASSTGNNQPQHF. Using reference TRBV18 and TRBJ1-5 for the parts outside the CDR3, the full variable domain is NAGVMQNPRHLVRRRGQEARLRCSPMKGHSHVYWYRQLPEEGLKFMVYLQKENIIDESGMPKERFSAEFPKEGPSILRIQQVVRGDSAAYFCASSTGNNQPQHFGDGTRLSIL.

In DNA form, the CDR3 reads TGTGCCAGCGAAAGCTCCAGGGCAGATACGCAGTATTTT. Translating gives CASESSRADTQYF. This sequence joins TRBV28 and TRBJ2-3; TRBD1 is a possible D gene (5 bases). In germline, CDR1 is MDHEN, CDR2 SYDVKM. The CDR3 totals 13 residues. The V and J ends lost 8 bases and 4 bases respectively, with 13 bases between them.

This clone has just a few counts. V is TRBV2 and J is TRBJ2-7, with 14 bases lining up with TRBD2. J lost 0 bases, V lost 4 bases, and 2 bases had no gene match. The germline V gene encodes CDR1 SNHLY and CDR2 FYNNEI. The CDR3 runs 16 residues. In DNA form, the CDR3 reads TGTGCCAGCAGTGCGGGGACTAGCGGGAGCTCCTACGAGCAGTACTTC. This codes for CASSAGTSGSSYEQYF.

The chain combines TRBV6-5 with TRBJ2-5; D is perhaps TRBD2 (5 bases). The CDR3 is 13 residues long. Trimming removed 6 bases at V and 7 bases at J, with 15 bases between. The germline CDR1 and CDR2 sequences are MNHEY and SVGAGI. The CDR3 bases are TGTGCCAGCAGGGCAAGCGCTGGGAGGACCCAGTACTTC. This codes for CASRASAGRTQYF.

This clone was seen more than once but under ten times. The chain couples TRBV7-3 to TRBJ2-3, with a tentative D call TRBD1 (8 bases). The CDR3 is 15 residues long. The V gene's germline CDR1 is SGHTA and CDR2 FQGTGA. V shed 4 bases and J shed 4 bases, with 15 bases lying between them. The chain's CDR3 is CASSWTGTISDTQYF. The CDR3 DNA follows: TGTGCCAGCAGCTGGACAGGGACTATATCAGATACGCAGTATTTT. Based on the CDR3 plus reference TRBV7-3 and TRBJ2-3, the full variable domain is GAGVSQTPSNKVTEKGKYVELRCDPISGHTALYWYRQSLGQGPEFLIYFQGTGAADDSGLPNDRFFAVRPEGSVSTLKIQRTERGDSAVYLCASSWTGTISDTQYFGPGTRLTVL.

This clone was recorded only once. As DNA, the CDR3 is TGTGCCAGCAGCATACTAGCGGGAGGCCTCAATGAGCAGTTCTTC. The encoded protein is CASSILAGGLNEQFF. The chain combines TRBV9 with TRBJ2-1; 12 nucleotides line up with TRBD2. Trimming took 4 bases from V and 6 from J; bases not matched to a gene: 5. Germline CDR1 and CDR2: SGDLS and YYNGEE. CDR3 length: 15 residues. Looking up the rest from reference TRBV9 and TRBJ2-1 gives the full variable domain: DSGVTQTPKHLITATGQRVTLRCSPRSGDLSVYWYQQSLDQGLQFLIQYYNGEERAKGNILERFSAQQFPDLHSELNLSSLELGDSALYFCASSILAGGLNEQFFGPGTRLTVL.

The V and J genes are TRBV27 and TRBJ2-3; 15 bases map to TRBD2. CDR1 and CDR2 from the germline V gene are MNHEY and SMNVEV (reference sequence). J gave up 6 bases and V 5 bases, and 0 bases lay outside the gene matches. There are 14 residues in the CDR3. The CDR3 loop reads CASSGTSGRDTQYF. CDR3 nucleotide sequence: TGTGCCAGCAGTGGGACTAGCGGGAGGGATACGCAGTATTTT.

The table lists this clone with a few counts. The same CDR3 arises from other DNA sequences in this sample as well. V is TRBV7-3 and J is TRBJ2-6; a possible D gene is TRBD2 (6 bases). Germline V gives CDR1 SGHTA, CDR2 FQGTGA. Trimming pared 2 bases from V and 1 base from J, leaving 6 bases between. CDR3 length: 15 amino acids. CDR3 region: CASSLRGSGANVLTF. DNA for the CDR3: TGTGCCAGCAGCTTACGGGGGTCTGGGGCCAACGTCCTGACTTTC.

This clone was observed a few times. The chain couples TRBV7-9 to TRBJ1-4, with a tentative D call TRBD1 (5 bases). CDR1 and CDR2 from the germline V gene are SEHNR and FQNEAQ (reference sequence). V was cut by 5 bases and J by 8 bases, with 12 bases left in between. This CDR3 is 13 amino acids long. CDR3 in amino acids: CASSPLGGEKLFF. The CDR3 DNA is TGTGCCAGCAGCCCGCTGGGGGGGGAAAAACTGTTTTTT.

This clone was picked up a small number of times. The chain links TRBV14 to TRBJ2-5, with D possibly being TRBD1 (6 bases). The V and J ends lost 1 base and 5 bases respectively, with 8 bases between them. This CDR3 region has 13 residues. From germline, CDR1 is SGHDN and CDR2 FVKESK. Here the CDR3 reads CASSQVTGETQYF. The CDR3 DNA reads TGTGCCAGCAGCCAAGTCACAGGGGAGACCCAGTACTTC.

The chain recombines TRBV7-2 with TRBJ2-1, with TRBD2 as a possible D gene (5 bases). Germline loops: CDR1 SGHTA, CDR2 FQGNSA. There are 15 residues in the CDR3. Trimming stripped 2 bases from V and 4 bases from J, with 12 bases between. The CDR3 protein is CASSLIRGGYNEQFF. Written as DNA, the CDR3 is TGTGCCAGCAGCTTAATACGGGGTGGATACAATGAGCAGTTCTTC.

The CDR3 loop is CASTRQTVNQPQHF. The DNA for the CDR3 is TGTGCCAGCACGCGACAGACAGTCAATCAGCCCCAGCATTTT. This chain uses TRBV19 with TRBJ1-5; D is possibly TRBD1 (5 bases). Germline V gene data show CDR1 as LNHDA and CDR2 as SQIVND (reference sequence). V shed 9 bases and J shed 3 bases, with 15 bases lying between them. This CDR3 comprises 14 residues.

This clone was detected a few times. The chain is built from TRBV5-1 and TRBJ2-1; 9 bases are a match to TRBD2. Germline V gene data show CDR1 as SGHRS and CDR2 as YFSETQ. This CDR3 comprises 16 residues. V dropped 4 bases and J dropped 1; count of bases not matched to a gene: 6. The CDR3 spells CASSDGAGGSYNEQFF. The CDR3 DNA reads TGCGCCAGCAGCGACGGCGCGGGGGGGTCCTACAATGAGCAGTTCTTC.

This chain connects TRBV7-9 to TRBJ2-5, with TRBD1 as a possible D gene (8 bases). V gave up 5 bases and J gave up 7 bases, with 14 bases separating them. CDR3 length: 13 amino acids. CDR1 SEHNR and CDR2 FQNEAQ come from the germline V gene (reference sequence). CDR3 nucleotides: TGTGCCAGCAGCCAGACAGGGGAGGGGACCCAGTACTTC. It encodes CASSQTGEGTQYF.

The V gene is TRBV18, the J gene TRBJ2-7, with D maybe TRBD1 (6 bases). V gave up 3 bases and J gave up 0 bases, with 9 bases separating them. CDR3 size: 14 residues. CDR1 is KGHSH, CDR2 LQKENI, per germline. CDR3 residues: CASSPQGSSYEQYF. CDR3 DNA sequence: TGTGCCAGCTCACCTCAGGGGAGCTCCTACGAGCAGTACTTC.

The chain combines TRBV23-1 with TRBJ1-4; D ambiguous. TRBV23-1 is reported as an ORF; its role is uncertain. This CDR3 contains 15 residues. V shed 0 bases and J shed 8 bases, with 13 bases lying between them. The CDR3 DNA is TGCGCCAGCAGTCAATCCCAAAAGAGGCCGGAAAAACTGTTTTTT. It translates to CASSQSQKRPEKLFF.

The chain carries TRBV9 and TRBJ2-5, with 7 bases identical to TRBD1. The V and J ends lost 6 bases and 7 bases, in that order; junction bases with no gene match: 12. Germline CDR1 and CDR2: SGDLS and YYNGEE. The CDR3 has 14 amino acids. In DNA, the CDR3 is TGTGCCAGCACCGCCGGGACAGAGAGGGGGACCCAGTACTTC. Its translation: CASTAGTERGTQYF.

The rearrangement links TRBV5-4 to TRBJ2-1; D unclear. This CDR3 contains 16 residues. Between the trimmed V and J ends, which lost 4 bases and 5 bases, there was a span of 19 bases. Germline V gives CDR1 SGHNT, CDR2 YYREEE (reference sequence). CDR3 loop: CASSQRPGKLNNEQFF. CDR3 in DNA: TGTGCCAGCAGCCAACGACCAGGAAAACTTAACAATGAGCAGTTCTTC.

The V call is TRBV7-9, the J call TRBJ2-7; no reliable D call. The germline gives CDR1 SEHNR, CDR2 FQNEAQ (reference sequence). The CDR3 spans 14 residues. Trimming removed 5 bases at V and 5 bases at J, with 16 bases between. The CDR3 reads CASSPSWVVNEQYF. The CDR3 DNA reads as TGTGCCAGCAGCCCTAGTTGGGTAGTCAACGAGCAGTACTTC. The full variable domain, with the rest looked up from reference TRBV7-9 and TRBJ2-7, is DTGVSQNPRHKITKRGQNVTFRCDPISEHNRLYWYRQTLGQGPEFLTYFQNEAQLEKSRLLSDRFSAERPKGSFSTLEIQRTEQGDSAMYLCASSPSWVVNEQYFGPGTRLTVT.

The CDR3 DNA sequence: TGTGCCAGCAGCCGACAGCATCGAGAAAAACTGTTTTTT. This encodes CASSRQHREKLFF. The chain links TRBV14 to TRBJ1-4; D is possibly TRBD1 (5 bases). This CDR3 has 13 residues. The V and J ends lost 4 bases and 8 bases respectively, with 11 bases between them. Germline lookup yields CDR1 SGHDN and CDR2 FVKESK.